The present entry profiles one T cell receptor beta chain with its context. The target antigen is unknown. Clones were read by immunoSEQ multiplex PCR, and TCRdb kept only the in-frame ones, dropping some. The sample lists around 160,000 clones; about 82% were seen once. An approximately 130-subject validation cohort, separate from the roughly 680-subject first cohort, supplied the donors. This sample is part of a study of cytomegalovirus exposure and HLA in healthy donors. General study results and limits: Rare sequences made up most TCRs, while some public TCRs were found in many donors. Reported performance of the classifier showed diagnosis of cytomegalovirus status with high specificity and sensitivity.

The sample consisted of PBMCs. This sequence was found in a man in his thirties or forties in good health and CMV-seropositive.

The CDR3 DNA is TGTGCCAGCAGCGTAACCGGGACAGGGTATGGCTACACCTTC. Translating gives CASSVTGTGYGYTF. The chain joins TRBV5-5 to TRBJ1-2, with TRBD1 matching 9 bases. The CDR3 sequence is 14 residues long. Trimming at V came to 4 bases and at J to 5 bases, leaving 6 bases not matched to a gene. CDR1 is SGHKS and CDR2 is YYEKEE in the germline V gene (reference sequence).